This T cell receptor (beta chain) appears in the sequencing data of a study of post-analysis software for immune sequencing data (dated by TCRdb to about 2015). Broadly, across the study: The recorded disease courses included relapsing-remitting, secondary progressive and progressive-relapsing multiple sclerosis, and some patients had no subtype annotation. The patient repertoires were set against 11 previously published healthy control repertoires from donors whose ages ranged from about 6 to 25 years. A subset of samples was prepared in parallel using single-end sample barcoding, then pooled and co-amplified after Illumina adapter ligation. On the study overall, not on this receptor specifically: Multiple sclerosis patients had significantly lower normalized Chao1 diversity than controls, a result that suggests substantial peripheral T-cell clonal expansion. The control group was slightly older than the multiple sclerosis patient group. Direct clustering with F measure revealed strong co-clustering of samples prepared in the same batch, which led to a batch-effect correction. Patients showed significantly higher frequencies than controls for roughly 5 TRBV segments, among them TRBV5-6, TRBV5-1 and TRBV20-1.

This clonotype was detected many times. Which antigen it targets is not known. One base away there is no much larger clone; base qualities are not given. To demonstrate the VDJtools post-analysis software, TCR beta repertoires were profiled from the peripheral blood of 10 to 15 young patients with multiple sclerosis. Multiple sclerosis patients were children and adolescents aged roughly 6 to 17 years. The germline V end is reduced by 2 bases and the J end by 5 bases; junction bases left unmatched: 5. Measured from the cysteine to the phenylalanine, the CDR3 is 14 residues long. Only the CDR3 DNA is retained, 42 bases long and in frame from the first base. Library method: PCR. TCRdb shows the sequencer as Illumina HiSeq 2500. Unique molecular identifiers were incorporated into TCR beta cDNA libraries to reduce PCR and sequencing biases. Approximately 500,000 cDNA molecules were obtained for every 1 to 10 million input T cells, so each molecule roughly corresponded to one T cell. The patient libraries were prepared and sequenced with the same protocol used for the earlier healthy control dataset. Samples belonging to the same batch were prepared together, multiplexed and sequenced on a shared HiSeq lane. The original methods were these. Raw barcoded reads were processed with MIGEC, discarding single-read molecular identifier groups before consensus assembly and CDR3 extraction. VDJtools was used for post-analysis of the clonotype tables, and diversity was normalized by down-sampling every dataset to the size of the smallest sample. To correct batch-related cross-sample contamination, repertoire overlap clustering matched CDR3 amino acid sequences but not nucleotide sequences. TCRdb reworked the public reads: Q25 trimming with fastp, MiXCR clone assembly, productive beta chains retained. One record per CDR3 amino acid sequence lists the most common genes and DNA. The V and J calls, along with clone size, are taken from TCRdb and not from the paper's own processing. The sample table contains about 190,000 distinct CDR3 sequences; only one count was recorded for 25% to 30% of them. The top ten hold 3.4% of the sample.

Sequencing was performed on blood. Rearrangement joined TRBV12-3 or TRBV12-4 to TRBJ2-7; TRBD1 lines up with 8 middle nucleotides. The TCR was taken from a girl aged 2-17 years with multiple sclerosis. The encoded CDR3 is CASSLRDRSHEQYF. The nucleotides read TGTGCCAGCAGTTTAAGGGACAGGTCCCACGAGCAGTACTTC.